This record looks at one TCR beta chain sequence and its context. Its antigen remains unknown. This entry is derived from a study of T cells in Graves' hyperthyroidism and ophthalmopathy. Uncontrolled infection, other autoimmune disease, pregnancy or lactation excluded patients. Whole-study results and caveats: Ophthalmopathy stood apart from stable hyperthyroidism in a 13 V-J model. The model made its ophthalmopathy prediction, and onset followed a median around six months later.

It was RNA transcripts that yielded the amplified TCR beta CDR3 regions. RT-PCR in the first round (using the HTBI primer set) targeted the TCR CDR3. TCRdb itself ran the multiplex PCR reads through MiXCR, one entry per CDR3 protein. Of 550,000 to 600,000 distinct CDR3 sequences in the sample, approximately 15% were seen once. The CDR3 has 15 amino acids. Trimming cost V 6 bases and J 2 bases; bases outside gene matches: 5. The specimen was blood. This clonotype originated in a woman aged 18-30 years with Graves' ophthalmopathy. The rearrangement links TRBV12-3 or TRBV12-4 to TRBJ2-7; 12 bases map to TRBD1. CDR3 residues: CASRGGQGATYEQYF. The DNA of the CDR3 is TGTGCCAGCAGGGGGGGACAGGGGGCGACCTACGAGCAGTACTTC.